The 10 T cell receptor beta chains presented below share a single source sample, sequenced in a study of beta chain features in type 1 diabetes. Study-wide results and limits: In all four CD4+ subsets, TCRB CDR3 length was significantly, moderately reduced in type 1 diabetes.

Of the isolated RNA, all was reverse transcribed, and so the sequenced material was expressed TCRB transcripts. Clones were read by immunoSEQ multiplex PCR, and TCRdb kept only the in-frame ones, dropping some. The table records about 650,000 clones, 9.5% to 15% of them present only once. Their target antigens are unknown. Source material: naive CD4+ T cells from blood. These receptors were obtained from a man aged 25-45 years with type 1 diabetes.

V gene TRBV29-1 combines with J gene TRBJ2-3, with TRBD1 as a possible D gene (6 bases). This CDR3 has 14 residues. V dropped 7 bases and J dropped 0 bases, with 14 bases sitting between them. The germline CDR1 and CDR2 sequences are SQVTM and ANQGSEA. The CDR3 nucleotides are TGCAGCGCCGAGACAGGAGATAGCACAGATACGCAGTATTTT. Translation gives CSAETGDSTDTQYF.

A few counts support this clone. In DNA, the CDR3 is TGTGCCAGCGGCCAGGGACAGCAAGAGACCCAGTACTTC. It yields the protein CASGQGQQETQYF. V is TRBV6-5 and J is TRBJ2-5; 7 bases match TRBD1. Germline CDR1 reads MNHEY; CDR2 reads SVGAGI. With 8 bases clipped from V and 2 bases from J, the junction kept 5 bases outside the gene matches. The length of the CDR3 is 13 residues.

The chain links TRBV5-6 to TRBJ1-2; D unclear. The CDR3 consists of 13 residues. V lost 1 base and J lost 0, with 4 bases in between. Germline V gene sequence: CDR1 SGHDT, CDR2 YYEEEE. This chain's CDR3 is CASSLRTNYGYTF. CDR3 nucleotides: TGTGCCAGCAGCTTGCGTACTAACTATGGCTACACCTTC.

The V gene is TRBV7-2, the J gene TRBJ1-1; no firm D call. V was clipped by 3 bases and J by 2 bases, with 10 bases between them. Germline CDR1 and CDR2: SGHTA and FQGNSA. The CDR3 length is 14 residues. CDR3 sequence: CASSFGWGNTEAFF. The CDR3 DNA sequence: TGTGCCAGCAGCTTTGGATGGGGAAACACTGAAGCTTTCTTT.

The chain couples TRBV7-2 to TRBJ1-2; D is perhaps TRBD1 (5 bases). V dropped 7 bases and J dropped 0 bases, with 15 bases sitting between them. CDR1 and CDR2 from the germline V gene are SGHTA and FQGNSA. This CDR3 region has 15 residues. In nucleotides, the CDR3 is TGTGCCAGCACCAACCCAGGGATGGCTAACTATGGCTACACCTTC. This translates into CASTNPGMANYGYTF.

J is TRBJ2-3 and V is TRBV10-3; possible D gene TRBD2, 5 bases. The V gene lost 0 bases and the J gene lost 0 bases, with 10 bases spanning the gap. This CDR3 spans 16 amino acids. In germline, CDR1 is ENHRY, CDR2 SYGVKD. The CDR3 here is CAISESWGASTDTQYF. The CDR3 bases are TGTGCCATCAGTGAGTCGTGGGGAGCGAGCACAGATACGCAGTATTTT.

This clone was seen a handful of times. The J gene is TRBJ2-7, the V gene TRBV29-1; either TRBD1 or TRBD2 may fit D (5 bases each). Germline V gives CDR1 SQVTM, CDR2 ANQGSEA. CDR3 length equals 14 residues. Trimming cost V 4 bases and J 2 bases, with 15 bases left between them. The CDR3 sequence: CSVGGTSETYEQYF. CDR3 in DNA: TGCAGCGTTGGGGGGACGAGTGAAACCTACGAGCAGTACTTC.

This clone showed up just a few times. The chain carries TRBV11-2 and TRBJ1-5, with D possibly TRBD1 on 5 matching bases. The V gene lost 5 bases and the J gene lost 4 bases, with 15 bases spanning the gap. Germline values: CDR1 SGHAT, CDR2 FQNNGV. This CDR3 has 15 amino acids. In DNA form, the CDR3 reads TGTGCCAGCAGCCCCGATTGGGGACGGAATCAGCCCCAGCATTTT. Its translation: CASSPDWGRNQPQHF.

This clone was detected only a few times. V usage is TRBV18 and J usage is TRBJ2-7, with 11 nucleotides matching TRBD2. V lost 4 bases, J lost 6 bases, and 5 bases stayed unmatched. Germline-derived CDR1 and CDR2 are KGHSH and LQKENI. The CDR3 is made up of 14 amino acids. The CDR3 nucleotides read TGTGCCAGCTCACAGGGACTAGCGGAAGGCGAGCAGTACTTC. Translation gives CASSQGLAEGEQYF.

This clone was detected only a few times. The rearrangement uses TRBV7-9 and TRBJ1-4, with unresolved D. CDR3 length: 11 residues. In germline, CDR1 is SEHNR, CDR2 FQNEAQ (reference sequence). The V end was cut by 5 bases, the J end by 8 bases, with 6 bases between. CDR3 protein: CASSGREKLFF. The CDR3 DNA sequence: TGTGCCAGCAGCGGGAGGGAAAAACTGTTTTTT. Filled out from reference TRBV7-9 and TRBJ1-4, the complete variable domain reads DTGVSQNPRHKITKRGQNVTFRCDPISEHNRLYWYRQTLGQGPEFLTYFQNEAQLEKSRLLSDRFSAERPKGSFSTLEIQRTEQGDSAMYLCASSGREKLFFGSGTQLSVL.